Listed here are 24 T cell receptor beta chains from one sample, sequenced in a study of blood T cell repertoires in COVID-19. Only in-frame clones appear in the TCRdb table, and some are missing; sequencing was by immunoSEQ multiplex PCR. The sample contains about 310,000 clones, around 86% of which appear only once. The sample consisted of peripheral blood. The receptors here all came from a man in his forties or fifties with active or convalescent COVID-19.

V gene TRBV27 combines with J gene TRBJ1-2; the match to TRBD1 covers 9 bases. From germline, CDR1 is MNHEY and CDR2 SMNVEV (reference sequence). This CDR3 comprises 17 residues. With V trimmed by 2 bases and J by 1 base, 8 bases remained unmatched. The CDR3 DNA sequence: TGTGCCAGCAGTTTACGTTCGGGACAGGGCTATAACTATGGCTACACCTTC. Its protein product is CASSLRSGQGYNYGYTF.

The chain has TRBV4-3 and TRBJ2-7; 7 bases fit TRBD2. After removal of 0 bases from V and 5 bases from J, the junction contained 13 bases not matched to a gene. Germline lookup yields CDR1 LGHNA and CDR2 YSLEER. The CDR3 runs to 17 residues. CDR3: CASSQDAFHPGGNEQYF. The CDR3 DNA follows: TGCGCCAGCAGCCAAGATGCGTTTCACCCGGGGGGTAACGAGCAGTACTTC.

The chain combines TRBV20-1 with TRBJ2-3, with a tentative D call TRBD1 (6 bases). Germline CDR1 DFQATT, CDR2 SNEGSKA (reference sequence). The CDR3 is made up of 14 amino acids. V lost 3 bases and J lost 2, with 12 bases in between. CDR3 DNA sequence: TGCAGTGCTAGTGTACAGGGTTTCACAGATACGCAGTATTTT. It translates to CSASVQGFTDTQYF.

The chain combines TRBV2 with TRBJ2-2; 9 bases are shared with TRBD1. The germline CDR1 and CDR2 sequences are SNHLY and FYNNEI. V trimming: 4 bases; J trimming: 3 bases; junction bases outside the gene matches: 3. This CDR3 is 15 amino acids long. CDR3 coding DNA: TGTGCCAGCAGTGTGGGGACAGGGCACACCGGGGAGCTGTTTTTT. It codes for CASSVGTGHTGELFF.

The gene calls are TRBV7-9 and TRBJ2-5; 11 positions match TRBD1. The J segment lost 3 bases and the V segment lost 5 bases, leaving 5 bases of the junction unmatched. This CDR3 is built from 15 residues. Germline V CDR1 and CDR2: SEHNR, FQNEAQ (reference sequence). This CDR3 reads CASSRGTGGKETQYF. Written as DNA, the CDR3 is TGTGCCAGCAGCCGAGGGACAGGGGGAAAAGAGACCCAGTACTTC.

J is TRBJ1-2 and V is TRBV7-8; D might be TRBD1 (5 bases). The CDR3 length is 16 residues. V gave up 0 bases and J gave up 3 bases, with 14 bases separating them. Germline values: CDR1 SGHVS, CDR2 FQNEAQ. In DNA, the CDR3 is TGTGCCAGCAGCTTAGCGGGGCTGGGGTTGGACTATGGCTACACCTTC. Protein sequence: CASSLAGLGLDYGYTF.

V usage is TRBV2 and J usage is TRBJ1-2; no clear D gene. The V and J ends lost 3 bases and 0 bases respectively, with 5 bases between them. Germline values: CDR1 SNHLY, CDR2 FYNNEI. This CDR3 has 13 amino acids. In DNA form, the CDR3 reads TGTGCCAGCAGTGATCAGGCTAACTATGGCTACACCTTC. Translated: CASSDQANYGYTF.

This clone has a single count. The chain links TRBV12-5 to TRBJ1-3, with D uncertain. CDR1 LGHNT and CDR2 FRNRAP come from the germline V gene. This CDR3 contains 19 residues. The V end was cut by 0 bases, the J end by 0 bases, with 18 bases between. The CDR3 loop is CASGLVWTEARSSGNTIYF. In DNA, the CDR3 is TGTGCTAGTGGTTTGGTGTGGACGGAGGCGAGGAGCTCTGGAAACACCATATATTTT. Combining the CDR3 with reference TRBV12-5 and TRBJ1-3 gives the whole variable domain DARVTQTPRHKVTEMGQEVTMRCQPILGHNTVFWYRQTMMQGLELLAYFRNRAPLDDSGMPKDRFSAEMPDATLATLKIQPSEPRDSAVYFCASGLVWTEARSSGNTIYFGEGSWLTVV.

V and J are TRBV3-1 (or the pseudogene TRBV3-2) and TRBJ1-1, with 8 bases matching TRBD1. The CDR3 is made up of 14 amino acids. V shed 5 bases and J 5 bases; nucleotides not matched to a gene: 7. Germline V gives CDR1 LGHDT, CDR2 YNNKEL (reference sequence). The DNA for the CDR3 is TGTGCCAGCAGCAAACGACAGGGGCCGACTGAAGCTTTCTTT. This translates into CASSKRQGPTEAFF.

This chain joins TRBV6-4 and TRBJ1-2, with 9 bases aligning to TRBD1. Germline lookup yields CDR1 MRHNA and CDR2 SNTAGT. V gave up 5 bases and J gave up 2 bases; unmatched junction bases: 9. There are 16 residues in the CDR3. The CDR3 loop is CASSSGQGRPNYGYTF. CDR3 coding DNA: TGTGCCAGCAGTTCGGGACAGGGAAGACCGAACTATGGCTACACCTTC.

This clone was detected only a few times. The gene calls are TRBV5-5 and TRBJ1-4; TRBD1 aligns across 7 bases. V trimming: 4 bases; J trimming: 1 base; junction bases outside the gene matches: 16. The CDR3 is 19 residues long. The germline gives CDR1 SGHKS, CDR2 YYEKEE (reference sequence). In DNA form, the CDR3 reads TGTGCCAGCAGCGTTGACAGGGAGGCCCCAGGTGAAACTAATGAAAAACTGTTTTTT. Translated: CASSVDREAPGETNEKLFF.

A single count supports this clone. The chain joins TRBV19 to TRBJ1-2, with a possible D match to TRBD1 (5 bases). The V gene lost 9 bases and the J gene lost 7 bases, with 21 bases spanning the gap. The CDR3 covers 14 residues. Germline CDR1 and CDR2: LNHDA and SQIVND (reference sequence). This chain's CDR3 is CASNPGGRGFGYTF. CDR3 nucleotide sequence: TGTGCCAGCAATCCCGGGGGGAGGGGATTTGGCTACACCTTC.

V and J are TRBV7-2 and TRBJ2-5, with TRBD2 identical over 9 bases. J was trimmed by 7 bases and V by 4 bases; bases with no gene match: 10. The CDR3 is made up of 15 amino acids. The germline V gene has CDR1 SGHTA and CDR2 FQGNSA. The CDR3 is CASSSTRTSEGTQYF. The CDR3 DNA reads as TGTGCCAGCAGCTCGACACGGACTAGCGAGGGGACCCAGTACTTC.

The gene calls are TRBV27 and TRBJ2-5, with TRBD2 as a possible D gene (7 bases). Trimming took 10 bases from V and 2 from J, leaving 23 bases between them. The CDR3 length is 16 residues. Germline loops: CDR1 MNHEY, CDR2 SMNVEV (reference sequence). The CDR3 nucleotides read TGTGCCAACAATTTAGGTGGGGGGGGCGAACAAGAGACCCAGTACTTC. The encoded protein is CANNLGGGGEQETQYF.

This clone was seen repeatedly, ten times or more. The chain employs TRBV2 and TRBJ1-1, with 7 positions matching TRBD1. CDR1 SNHLY and CDR2 FYNNEI come from the germline V gene. The trim removed 7 bases at V and 3 bases at J, leaving 11 bases unmatched. CDR3 length: 15 amino acids. The CDR3 nucleotides are TGTGCCAGCAACATCCGGGACAGCGACCACACTGAAGCTTTCTTT. It translates to CASNIRDSDHTEAFF.

The chain uses TRBV28 and TRBJ1-5, with D possibly matching TRBD1 (5 bases). The germline CDR1 and CDR2 sequences are MDHEN and SYDVKM. V lost 6 bases and J 5 bases, leaving 11 bases between the germline ends. This CDR3 has 13 residues. The CDR3 reads CASRGLQDQPQHF. The DNA of the CDR3 is TGTGCCAGCAGGGGGCTGCAGGATCAGCCCCAGCATTTT.

This clone showed up just once. The CDR3 coding sequence is TGCAGTGCTAGTCCAAGCGTTAATACCTACGAGCAGTACTTC. This sequence encodes CSASPSVNTYEQYF. The chain has TRBV20-1 and TRBJ2-7, with D unresolved. The CDR3 extends over 14 amino acids. CDR1 is DFQATT, CDR2 SNEGSKA, per germline (reference sequence). Trimming shortened V by 3 bases and J by 2 bases, and 14 bases separated the two germline ends.

The rearrangement uses TRBV15 and TRBJ2-2; 9 positions agree with TRBD2. This CDR3 is built from 15 residues. Per germline, CDR1 LNHNV and CDR2 YYDKDF (reference sequence). The V gene end was trimmed by 4 bases and the J gene end by 6 bases; junction bases not matched to a gene: 6. The CDR3 protein is CATSIGRGGAGELFF. The CDR3 bases are TGTGCCACCAGCATTGGGCGGGGGGGCGCCGGGGAGCTGTTTTTT.

The chain couples TRBV18 to TRBJ2-1; 8 nucleotides agree with TRBD1. V shed 6 bases, J shed 2 bases, and the junction held 3 bases outside the gene matches. The germline CDR1 and CDR2 sequences are KGHSH and LQKENI. The CDR3 sequence is 14 residues long. CDR3 bases: TGTGCCAGCTCCGGACAGGGACCCTACAATGAGCAGTTCTTC. This sequence encodes CASSGQGPYNEQFF.

This rearrangement joins TRBV25-1 to TRBJ2-1; 8 bases align to TRBD2. The ends lost 5 bases at V and 8 bases at J; junction bases unmatched: 5. Germline V gives CDR1 MGHDK, CDR2 SYGVNS. The CDR3 has 13 amino acids. This chain's CDR3 is CASSSYSGDEQFF. The CDR3, as DNA: TGTGCCAGCAGTTCCTATAGCGGGGATGAGCAGTTCTTC.

The chain links TRBV27 to TRBJ2-7, with 8 bases matching TRBD1. Germline loops: CDR1 MNHEY, CDR2 SMNVEV (reference sequence). V dropped 6 bases and J dropped 2; count of bases not matched to a gene: 6. This CDR3 spans 14 amino acids. The CDR3 sequence is CASRTQGATYEQYF. The CDR3 DNA is TGTGCCAGCAGGACGCAGGGGGCAACCTACGAGCAGTACTTC.

This clone was observed a few times. As DNA, the CDR3 is TGTGCCAGCAAACCGGAACTAGCGGGGGGGCTCAATGAGCAGTTCTTC. Protein sequence: CASKPELAGGLNEQFF. This sequence joins TRBV2 and TRBJ2-1; 13 positions agree with TRBD2. Trimming removed 7 bases from V and 6 bases from J; junction bases left unmatched: 9. This CDR3 region has 16 residues. Germline assignment: CDR1 SNHLY and CDR2 FYNNEI.

The genes are TRBV18 and TRBJ2-1; the match to TRBD2 covers 8 bases. V was pared by 4 bases and J by 0 bases, with 2 bases of the junction left unmatched. This CDR3 region has 15 residues. CDR1 is KGHSH, CDR2 LQKENI, per germline. The CDR3 spells CASSQAGGSYNEQFF. The CDR3 DNA is TGTGCCAGCTCACAGGCGGGAGGCTCCTACAATGAGCAGTTCTTC.

This clone turned up a few times. The rearrangement joins TRBV28 to TRBJ2-5; 7 bases agree with TRBD1. The germline V gene encodes CDR1 MDHEN and CDR2 SYDVKM. The CDR3 spans 18 residues. Trimming cost V 6 bases and J 3 bases; bases outside gene matches: 19. CDR3 bases: TGTGCCAGCAGGGGGTTTGGACAGGCGGTTCGGAAAGAAGAGACCCAGTACTTC. This sequence encodes CASRGFGQAVRKEETQYF.